This TCR beta chain was identified during a study of blood T cell repertoires in COVID-19. The overall study: From T cells, B-cell-depleted T cells, or PBMCs came the material, which was cDNA or gDNA.

How the authors handled the data: Amplification of reference gene primers provided the estimated nucleated cell counts. Some clones are missing from TCRdb's copy, which holds only in-frame ones; the method was immunoSEQ multiplex PCR. From that table come the V and J calls and clone size; the DNA was used to work out D and trimming. The sample lists around 190,000 clones, 70% to 85% seen once, with approximately 13% in the top ten. The V end lost 2 bases, the J end lost 8 bases, and 12 bases lay between the germline ends. Germline V gene data show CDR1 as KGHSH and CDR2 as LQKENI. The CDR3 length is 14 residues.

Material: peripheral blood. This TCR came from a human donor in a cohort sampled during active COVID-19. The rearrangement joins TRBV18 to TRBJ1-4, with a tentative D call TRBD1 (6 bases). CDR3 sequence (DNA): TGTGCCAGCTCACCATTCAAGGGGGGGGAAAAACTGTTTTTT. The encoded protein is CASSPFKGGEKLFF.